This is a list of T cell receptor beta chains from one sample in a study of spatial heterogeneity in lung cancer. From the 5' RACE reads, TCRdb called clonotypes with MiXCR, one entry per CDR3 protein. The profile shows approximately 41,000 distinct CDR3 sequences, roughly 10% of them singletons. The material sequenced was PBMCs, taken at follow-up. These receptors were collected from a female donor with early-stage non-small cell lung cancer. The CDR3 runs from the conserved cysteine through the conserved F or W. A D gene is named only where the DNA matches it firmly. Not all rows give a size; the values are once, few, many and, for expanded clones, a class.

CDR3nt,CDR3aa,j_gene,d_gene,v_gene,abundance
TGTGCCAGCAGCCAATCCCACGGACAGGGGGTTAATGAAAAACTGTTTTTT,CASSQSHGQGVNEKLFF,TRBJ1-4,TRBD1,TRBV3-1,-
TGTGCCAGCAGACTTTTGGGCGCCGGGGGGGGATACAATGAGCAGTTCTTC,CASRLLGAGGGYNEQFF,TRBJ2-1,TRBD2,TRBV12-3/TRBV12-4,many
TGTGCCAGCAGCTCACTAGCGGGGGGACACACCGGGGAGCTGTTTTTT,CASSSLAGGHTGELFF,TRBJ2-2,TRBD2,TRBV7-3,few
TGTGCTAGCAGCTTATACGAAGGCGCAAACATTCAGTACTTC,CASSLYEGANIQYF,TRBJ2-4,-,TRBV7-7,medium-sized
TGTGCCAGCAGCCAAGGACGGCGTAGGTCCCTTAATTCACCCCTCCACTTT,CASSQGRRRSLNSPLHF,TRBJ1-6,-,TRBV3-1,many
TGTGCCAGCGGGACTAGCGGGGGGGCAGGATACATTCAGTACTTC,CASGTSGGAGYIQYF,TRBJ2-4,TRBD2,TRBV7-2,-
TGTGCCAGCAGTGCTTCTTTCGAGACCCAGTACTTC,CASSASFETQYF,TRBJ2-5,-,TRBV2,many
TGTGCCAGCAGTGCCGGGACTTCACCCCTCCACTTT,CASSAGTSPLHF,TRBJ1-6,-,TRBV6-6,-
TGTGCCACCCGAGCGGGGGCCGGCACCGGGGAGCTGTTTTTT,CATRAGAGTGELFF,TRBJ2-2,TRBD2,TRBV7-2,-
TGCAGTGCTAGAGCCCTAGCGGGGGCCTCTCCCGAGCAGTACTTC,CSARALAGASPEQYF,TRBJ2-7,TRBD2,TRBV20-1,many
TGCGCCAGCAGCTTAGACCCCAAGACACCCCTCCACTTT,CASSLDPKTPLHF,TRBJ1-6,-,TRBV5-1,-
TGTGCCTGGACCCAAAAGGGGGCCTACGAGCAGTACTTC,CAWTQKGAYEQYF,TRBJ2-7,-,TRBV30,-
TGTGCCAGCAGCTTAGATGGCCTCACCGGGGAGCTGTTTTTT,CASSLDGLTGELFF,TRBJ2-2,-,TRBV11-2,-
TGTGCCAGTAGTGCCCCGTGGAGCGGGGGGTCCTACAATGAGCAGTTCTTC,CASSAPWSGGSYNEQFF,TRBJ2-1,TRBD2,TRBV19,many
TGTGCCAGCAGGGGCTCCTTGGGGACAGGGCATTCTGGGGCCAACGTCCTGACTTTC,CASRGSLGTGHSGANVLTF,TRBJ2-6,-,TRBV21-1,few
TGCAGTGCTAAAGGGTATCGCAATCAGCCCCAGCATTTT,CSAKGYRNQPQHF,TRBJ1-5,-,TRBV20-1,-
TGTGCCAGCTCACCCAGGACGGGGATTCGAGATACGCAGTATTTT,CASSPRTGIRDTQYF,TRBJ2-3,-,TRBV18,many
TGTGCCAGCAGCCGACAGCCTAACACTGAAGCTTTCTTT,CASSRQPNTEAFF,TRBJ1-1,-,TRBV12-3/TRBV12-4,many
TGCGCCAGCAGTGATTCAGTGGCAGATACGCAGTATTTT,CASSDSVADTQYF,TRBJ2-3,-,TRBV10-2,few
TGCGCCAGCAGCCAAGTAGTCGGACTAGCGGGGATGAGAGATACGCAGTATTTT,CASSQVVGLAGMRDTQYF,TRBJ2-3,TRBD2,TRBV4-1,-
TGTGCCAGCAGCTTAGACGATTCACCCCTCCACTTT,CASSLDDSPLHF,TRBJ1-6,-,TRBV7-2,-
TGTGCCAGCAGTCCAAACCACTCTGGCGGGGAGCTGTTTTTT,CASSPNHSGGELFF,TRBJ2-2,-,TRBV12-3/TRBV12-4,many